This T cell receptor (beta chain) was documented in a study of CD8+CD57+ T cells in acquired aplastic anemia. Germline V gene data show CDR1 as DFQATT and CDR2 as SNEGSKA (reference sequence). This CDR3 comprises 12 residues. The ends were cut back, 0 bases at V and 4 bases at J, with 6 bases in the middle. This clonotype came up many times. CDR3 and TCR beta VDJ profiling relied on genomic DNA as the template. TCRdb re-called the reads with MiXCR, one entry per CDR3 protein. This sample yields 200,000 to 250,000 distinct CDR3 sequences, of which more than 40% are seen a single time; 7% to 10% belongs to the top ten. By flow cytometry, patients selected for sequencing had shown an expansion of CD8+CD57+ cells. Every patient had severe acquired aplastic anemia.

Material for sequencing was sorted CD4+, CD8+, or CD8+CD57+ T cells (not recorded which) from PBMCs. The chain carries TRBV20-1 and TRBJ1-1; D call uncertain. This receptor was taken from a human donor with aplastic anemia. CDR3 in DNA: TGCAGTGCTAGAGATCTGGTCACTGAAGCTTTCTTT. Translation gives CSARDLVTEAFF.